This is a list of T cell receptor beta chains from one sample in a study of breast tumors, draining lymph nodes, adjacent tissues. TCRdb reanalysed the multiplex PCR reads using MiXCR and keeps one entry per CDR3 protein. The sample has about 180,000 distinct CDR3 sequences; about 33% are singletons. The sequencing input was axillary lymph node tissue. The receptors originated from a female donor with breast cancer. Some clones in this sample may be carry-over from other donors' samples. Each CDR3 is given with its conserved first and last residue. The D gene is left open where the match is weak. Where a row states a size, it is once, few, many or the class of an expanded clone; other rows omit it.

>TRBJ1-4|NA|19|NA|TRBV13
TGTGCCAGCAGCCTCCGCTTGGGGCGGGAGGGCGCCGAGAATGAAAAACTGTTTTTT
CASSLRLGREGAENEKLFF
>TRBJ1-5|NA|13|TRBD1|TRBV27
TGTGCCAGCGGGGAGGGGACAGGGGGTGACGAGCATTTT
CASGEGTGGDEHF
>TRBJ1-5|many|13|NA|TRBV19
TGTGCCAGTACCAGAACAGACTCCCAGCCCCAGCATTTT
CASTRTDSQPQHF
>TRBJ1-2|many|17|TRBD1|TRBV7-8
TGTGCCAGCAGCTTAGCGGCCGAAACAGGGGGCGGCTATGGCTACACCTTC
CASSLAAETGGGYGYTF
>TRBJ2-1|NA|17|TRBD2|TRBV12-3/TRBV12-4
TGTGCCAGCAGTTTCAGGGGGACTAGCGGGCCGGCAAATGAGCAGTTCTTC
CASSFRGTSGPANEQFF
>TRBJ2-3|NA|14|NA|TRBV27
TGTGCCAGCAGTTGGGGGGAAGGCACAGATACGCAGTATTTT
CASSWGEGTDTQYF
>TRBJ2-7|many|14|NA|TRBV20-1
TGCAGTGCTAGAGAGGAAGTGGGAAACGGCGAGCAGTACTTC
CSAREEVGNGEQYF
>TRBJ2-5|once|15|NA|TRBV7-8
TGTGCCAGCAGCTTAAGGGGGGGGGGTGGAGAGACCCAGTACTTC
CASSLRGGGGETQYF
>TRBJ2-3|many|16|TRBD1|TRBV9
TGTGCCAGCAGCGCCACAGGGGGCCTTAGCACAGATACGCAGTATTTT
CASSATGGLSTDTQYF
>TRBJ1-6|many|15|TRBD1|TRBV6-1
TGTGCCAGCAGCGAGACAGGGGGGGCTAGTTCACCCCTCCACTTT
CASSETGGASSPLHF
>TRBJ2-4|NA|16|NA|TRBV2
TGTGCCAGCAGTGAGGCTCCAGGGCTAGCCAAAAGCATTCAGTACTTC
CASSEAPGLAKSIQYF
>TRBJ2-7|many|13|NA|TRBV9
TGTGCCAGCAGCGTACAACCCCGGGGCGAGCAGTACTTC
CASSVQPRGEQYF
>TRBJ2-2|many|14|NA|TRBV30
TGTGCCTGGATAGAGACAGTAACAGTCGGGGAGCTGTTTTTT
CAWIETVTVGELFF
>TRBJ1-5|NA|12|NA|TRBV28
TGTGCCAGCAGCTGGTTAGGGCAGCCCCAGCATTTT
CASSWLGQPQHF
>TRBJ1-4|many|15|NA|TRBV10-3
TGTGCCATCAGTGAGTCGCAAGCAACTAATGAAAAACTGTTTTTT
CAISESQATNEKLFF
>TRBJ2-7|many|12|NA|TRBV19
TGTGCCAGTAGTGCCCAGGGTACCGAGCAGTACTTC
CASSAQGTEQYF
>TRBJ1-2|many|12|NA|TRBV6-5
TGTGCCAGCCACAGCCCGGGAGGAGGCTACACCTTC
CASHSPGGGYTF
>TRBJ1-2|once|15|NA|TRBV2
TGTGCCAGCAGTGAAGGGGTAGGGTCTTATCGGGGCTACACCTTC
CASSEGVGSYRGYTF
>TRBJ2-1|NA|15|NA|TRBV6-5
TGTGCCAGCGAAACCACTAGCTGGTCCTACAATGAGCAGTTCTTC
CASETTSWSYNEQFF
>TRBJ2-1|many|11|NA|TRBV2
TGTGCCAGCAGTTATCTGGATGAGCAGTTCTTC
CASSYLDEQFF
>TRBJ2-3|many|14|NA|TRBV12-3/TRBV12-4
TGTGCCAGCAGTCAAATGATTAGCACAGATACGCAGTATTTT
CASSQMISTDTQYF
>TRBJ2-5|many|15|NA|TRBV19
TGTGCCAGTAGTATGGGGCTTGGGGGGCCGGAGACCCAGTACTTC
CASSMGLGGPETQYF
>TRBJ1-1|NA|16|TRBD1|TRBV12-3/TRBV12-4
TGTGCCAGCAGTTTATTGCCGGGACAGGGGCTTGCTGAAGCTTTCTTT
CASSLLPGQGLAEAFF
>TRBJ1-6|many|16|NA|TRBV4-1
TGCGCCAGCAGCCAAGAAGTTAATTCCTATAATTCACCCCTCCACTTT
CASSQEVNSYNSPLHF
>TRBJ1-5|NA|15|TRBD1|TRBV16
TGTGCCAGCAGCCAAGGGACAGAAAGATATCAGCCCCAGCATTTT
CASSQGTERYQPQHF
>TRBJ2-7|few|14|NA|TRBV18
TGTGCCAGCTCACCACTCCCCCTCTCCTACGAGCAGTACTTC
CASSPLPLSYEQYF
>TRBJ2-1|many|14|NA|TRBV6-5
TGTGCCAGCAGTTACTCGAGAGGAAAGAATGAGCAGTTCTTC
CASSYSRGKNEQFF
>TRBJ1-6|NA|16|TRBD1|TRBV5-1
TGCGCCAGCAGCACCATCACAGGGGGCGCAAATTCACCCCTCCACTTT
CASSTITGGANSPLHF
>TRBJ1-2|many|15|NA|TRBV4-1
TGCGCCAGCAGCCACCAAGCCCGGCAGGGTGGCGGCTACACCTTC
CASSHQARQGGGYTF
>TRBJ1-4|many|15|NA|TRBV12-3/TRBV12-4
TGTGCCAGCAGTTTAGGAGGGGCGGCTAATGAAAAACTGTTTTTT
CASSLGGAANEKLFF
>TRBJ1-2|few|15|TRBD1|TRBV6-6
TGTGCCAGCAGAAGCACAGGGGGAGATTACTATGGCTACACCTTC
CASRSTGGDYYGYTF
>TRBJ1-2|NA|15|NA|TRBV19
TGTGCCAGTAGTATTATGGTCTATTCCGGGTATGGCTACACCTTC
CASSIMVYSGYGYTF
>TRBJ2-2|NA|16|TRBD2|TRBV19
TGTGCCAGTAGTATGGGACTAGCGGGAGGGGCCGGGGAGCTGTTTTTT
CASSMGLAGGAGELFF
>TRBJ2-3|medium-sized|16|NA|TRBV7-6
TGTGCCAGCAGCGGCAGCGGTTCACCTAGCACAGATACGCAGTATTTT
CASSGSGSPSTDTQYF
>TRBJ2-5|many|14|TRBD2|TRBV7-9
TGTGCCAGCAGCCCCAGCGGGAGGGTAGAGACCCAGTACTTC
CASSPSGRVETQYF
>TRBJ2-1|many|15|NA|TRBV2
TGTGCCAGCAGGCCTAAACTTAGCTCCTACAATGAGCAGTTCTTC
CASRPKLSSYNEQFF
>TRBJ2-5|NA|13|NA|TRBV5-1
TGTGCCAGCAGTTCTGACTCGAGGGGGACCCAGTACTTC
CASSSDSRGTQYF
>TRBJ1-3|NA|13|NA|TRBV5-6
TGTGCCAGCAGCTTCCTGGGGGGGAACACCATATATTTT
CASSFLGGNTIYF
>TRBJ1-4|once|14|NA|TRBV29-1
TGCAGCGTCCGACTTGATAGCCTTAATGAAAGACTGTCTTTT
CSVRLDSLNERLSF
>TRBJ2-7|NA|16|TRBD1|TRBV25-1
TGTGCCAGCAGCCGACAGGACGTCAGGGGGCTGCACGAGCAGTACTTT
CASSRQDVRGLHEQYF
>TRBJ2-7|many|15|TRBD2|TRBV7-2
TGTGCCAGCAGCTTAGGGACTAGCGTACACTACGAGCAGTACTTC
CASSLGTSVHYEQYF
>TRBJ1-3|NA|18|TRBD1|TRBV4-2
TGTGCCAGCAGCCAGTCCGACAGGGGCGCGCGGCCGGGAAACACCATATATTTT
CASSQSDRGARPGNTIYF
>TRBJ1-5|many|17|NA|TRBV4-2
TGTGCCAGCAGCCAAGATCCGGGCTCCTATAGCAATCAGCCCCAGCATTTT
CASSQDPGSYSNQPQHF
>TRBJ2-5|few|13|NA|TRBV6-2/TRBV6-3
TGTGCCAGCAACAACATAGGACAAGAGACCCAGTACTTC
CASNNIGQETQYF